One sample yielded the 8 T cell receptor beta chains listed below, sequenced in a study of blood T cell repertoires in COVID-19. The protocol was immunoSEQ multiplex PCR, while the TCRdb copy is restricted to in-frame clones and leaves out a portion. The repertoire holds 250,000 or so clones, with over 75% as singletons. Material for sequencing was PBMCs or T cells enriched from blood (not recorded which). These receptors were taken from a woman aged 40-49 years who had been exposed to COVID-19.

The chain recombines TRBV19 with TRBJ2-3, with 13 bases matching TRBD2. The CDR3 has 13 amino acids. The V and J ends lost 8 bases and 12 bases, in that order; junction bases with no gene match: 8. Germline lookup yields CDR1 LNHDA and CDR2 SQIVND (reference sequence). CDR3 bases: TGTGCCAGTGGCCGGACTAGCGGGGGTTCTCAGTATTTT. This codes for CASGRTSGGSQYF. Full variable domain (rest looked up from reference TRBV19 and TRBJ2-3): DGGITQSPKYLFRKEGQNVTLSCEQNLNHDAMYWYRQDPGQGLRLIYYSQIVNDFQKGDIAEGYSVSREKKESFPLTVTSAQKNPTAFYLCASGRTSGGSQYFGPGTRLTVL.

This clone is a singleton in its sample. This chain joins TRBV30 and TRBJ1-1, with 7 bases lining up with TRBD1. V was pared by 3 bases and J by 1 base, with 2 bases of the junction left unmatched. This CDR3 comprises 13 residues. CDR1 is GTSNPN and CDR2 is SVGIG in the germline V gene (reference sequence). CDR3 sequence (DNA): TGTGCCTGGAGGGGACAGCCGAACACTGAAGCTTTCTTT. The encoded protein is CAWRGQPNTEAFF. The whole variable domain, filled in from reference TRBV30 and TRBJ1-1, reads SQTIHQWPATLVQPVGSPLSLECTVEGTSNPNLYWYRQAAGRGLQLLFYSVGIGQISSEVPQNLSASRPQDRQFILSSKKLLLSDSGFYLCAWRGQPNTEAFFGQGTRLTVV.

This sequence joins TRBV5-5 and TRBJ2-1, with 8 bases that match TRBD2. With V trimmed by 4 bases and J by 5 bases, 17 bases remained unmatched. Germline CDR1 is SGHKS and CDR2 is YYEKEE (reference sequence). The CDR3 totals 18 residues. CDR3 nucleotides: TGTGCCAGCAGCCACAGAAGAAAAGCGGGGGCAACGGACAATGAGCAGTTCTTC. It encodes CASSHRRKAGATDNEQFF.

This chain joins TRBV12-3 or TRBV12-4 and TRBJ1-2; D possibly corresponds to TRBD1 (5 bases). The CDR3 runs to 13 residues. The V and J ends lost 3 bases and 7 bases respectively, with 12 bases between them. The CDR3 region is CASSLEGRVGYTF. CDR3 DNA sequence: TGTGCCAGCAGTTTGGAGGGGAGGGTTGGCTACACCTTC.

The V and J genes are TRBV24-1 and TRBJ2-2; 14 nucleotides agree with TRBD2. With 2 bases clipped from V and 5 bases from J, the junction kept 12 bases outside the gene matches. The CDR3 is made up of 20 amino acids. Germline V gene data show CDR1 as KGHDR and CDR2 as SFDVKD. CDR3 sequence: CATSDSAGRLAGGRTGELFF. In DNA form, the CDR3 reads TGTGCCACCAGTGATTCGGCAGGGAGACTAGCGGGAGGGCGGACCGGGGAGCTGTTTTTT.

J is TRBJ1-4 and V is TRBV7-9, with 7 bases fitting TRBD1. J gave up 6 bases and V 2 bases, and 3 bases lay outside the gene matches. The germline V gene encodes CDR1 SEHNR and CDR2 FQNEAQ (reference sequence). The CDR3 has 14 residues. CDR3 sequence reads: CASSLLGGDEKLFF. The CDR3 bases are TGTGCCAGCAGCTTATTAGGGGGCGATGAAAAACTGTTTTTT.

The CDR3 bases are TGCGCCAGCAGTGATCTCTCGGGACGCAGGGGGACTGAAGCTTTCTTT. Translation gives CASSDLSGRRGTEAFF. This sequence joins TRBV10-1 and TRBJ1-1, with 7 bases aligning to TRBD1. The germline gives CDR1 WNHNN, CDR2 SYGVQD (reference sequence). The CDR3 is 16 residues long. J lost 5 bases, V lost 3 bases, and 12 bases had no gene match.

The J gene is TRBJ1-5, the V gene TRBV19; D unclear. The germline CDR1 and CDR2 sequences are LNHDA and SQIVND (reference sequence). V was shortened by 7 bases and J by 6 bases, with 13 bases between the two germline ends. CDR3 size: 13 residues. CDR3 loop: CASTEQEGQPQHF. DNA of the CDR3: TGTGCCAGTACGGAGCAGGAGGGTCAGCCCCAGCATTTT.